A selection of T cell receptor beta chains follows, all from one sample in a study of OX40 agonist ivuxolimab in advanced cancers. Assay used: immunoSEQ multiplex PCR; TCRdb lists only in-frame clones, some missing. The profile shows about 71,000 clones, over 90% of them singletons. The material was CD4+ or CD8+ T cells sorted from blood, obtained in a trial of the OX40 agonist ivuxolimab. The receptors were sampled from an adult with an advanced solid tumor such as melanoma, head and neck, liver or kidney cancer. CDR3s include the opening cysteine and the closing phenylalanine or tryptophan. Each record gives: D gene, V gene, clone size, J gene, CDR3 DNA, CDR3 protein. The D gene is left open where the match is weak. Clone size is not always given. Where it is, it says once, few, many or a class for expanded clones.

>.|TRBV28|.|TRBJ1-2
TGTGCCAGCAGTTTCGGCAGGGGCATAGAGTATGGCTACACCTTC
CASSFGRGIEYGYTF
>.|TRBV7-2|.|TRBJ2-7
TGTGCCAGCACCCACCCCCACAGGAGCTCCTACGAGCAGTACTTC
CASTHPHRSSYEQYF
>TRBD2|TRBV9|.|TRBJ2-1
TGTGCCAGCAGCCCCACGAGGACTAGCGGGAGGTGGGACGAGCAGTTCTTC
CASSPTRTSGRWDEQFF
>.|TRBV7-9|once|TRBJ1-2
TGTGCCAGCAGCTTTGAGTCCTCAGCTTACTATGGCTACACCTTC
CASSFESSAYYGYTF
>TRBD2|TRBV10-2|.|TRBJ2-1
TGCGCCAGCAGTGAAGAGCGGGGGGACAATGAGCAGTTCTTC
CASSEERGDNEQFF
>.|TRBV7-6|.|TRBJ2-1
TGTGCCAGCAGCTTACTGTGGGAATCCGGCTACAATGAGCAGTTCTTC
CASSLLWESGYNEQFF
>.|TRBV6-5|.|TRBJ2-2
TGTGCCAGCAGTTACTCGACAGGAATCACCGGGGAGCTGTTTTTT
CASSYSTGITGELFF
>.|TRBV4-3|.|TRBJ1-5
TGCGCCAGCAGCCAAGACCTAAGTCCCAATCAGCCCCAGCATTTT
CASSQDLSPNQPQHF
>TRBD1|TRBV5-1|once|TRBJ1-2
TGCGCCAGCAGCTTACAGGGGGCTCGGGACTATGGCTACACCTTC
CASSLQGARDYGYTF
>.|TRBV2|.|TRBJ1-3
TGTGCCAGCAGTGGTTTAGGGGCGACTGGAAACACCATATATTTT
CASSGLGATGNTIYF
>.|TRBV29-1|.|TRBJ2-2
TGCAGCGTTGAAATGGGGATTGCCACCGGGGAGCTGTTTTTT
CSVEMGIATGELFF
>TRBD1|TRBV7-9|.|TRBJ1-5
TGTGCCAGCAGCTTAGCAGGGAGACAGGGGGCAAGTCAGCCCCAGCATTTT
CASSLAGRQGASQPQHF
>TRBD1|TRBV7-9|.|TRBJ1-1
TGTGCCAGCAGCTTAACTAACCCCCGACAAACCAGGGGGGAAGCTTTCTTT
CASSLTNPRQTRGEAFF
>.|TRBV7-2|.|TRBJ2-1
TGTGCCAGCAGCCGGACCCTAGGTGGTTACAATGAGCAGTTCTTC
CASSRTLGGYNEQFF
>TRBD1|TRBV19|.|TRBJ1-2
TGTGCCAGTAGTATTCCGACAGGGGGCTCGGGCTACACCTTC
CASSIPTGGSGYTF
>TRBD2|TRBV30|.|TRBJ2-7
TGTGCCTGGAGCGGACTAGCGTCCAACTACGAGCAGTACTTC
CAWSGLASNYEQYF
>.|TRBV4-1|.|TRBJ2-6
TGCGCCAGCAGCCCCCTCAGCGGAACATACCTCTCTGGGGCCAACGTCCTGACTTTC
CASSPLSGTYLSGANVLTF
>.|TRBV27|.|TRBJ2-1
TGTGCCAGCAGTCTGCCGGGTAATGAGCAGTTCTTC
CASSLPGNEQFF
>.|TRBV11-2|once|TRBJ2-1
TGTGCCAGCAGCTTAGGACACAATGAGCAGTTCTTC
CASSLGHNEQFF
>.|TRBV9|.|TRBJ1-4
TGTGCCAGCAGCCCTCGCGGGGCGGCTAATGAAAAACTGTTTTTT
CASSPRGAANEKLFF
>TRBD1|TRBV9|.|TRBJ2-7
TGTGCCAGCAGCGCCTGGGACAGGGGCTACGAGCAGTACTTC
CASSAWDRGYEQYF
>TRBD2|TRBV28|.|TRBJ2-7
TGTGCCAGCAGTCTTCTTTCGAGCGGGAGAGAGCAGTACTTC
CASSLLSSGREQYF
>TRBD1|TRBV2|.|TRBJ1-2
TGTGCCAGCATCGAACCGGGACAGCGAAACGAGGGCTACACCTTC
CASIEPGQRNEGYTF
>.|TRBV29-1|.|TRBJ2-1
TGCAGCGTTGTTGCTCTCAGGGCCTACAATGAGCAGTTCTTC
CSVVALRAYNEQFF
>TRBD1|TRBV6-6|.|TRBJ2-1
TGTGCCAGCAGTTACAGGGACAGGTTCAATGAGCAGTTCTTC
CASSYRDRFNEQFF
>.|TRBV4-1|.|TRBJ2-7
TGCGCCAGCAGCCAACCTAGCGAATCCTACGAGCAGTACTTC
CASSQPSESYEQYF
>.|TRBV6-5|.|TRBJ2-7
TGTGCCAGCAGTATGAGGGACACAGGAGCCTACGAGCAGTACTTC
CASSMRDTGAYEQYF
>TRBD1|TRBV19|.|TRBJ1-1
TGTGCCAGTAGTTTCTACAGGGGGAACACTGAAGCTTTCTTT
CASSFYRGNTEAFF
>TRBD1|TRBV9|.|TRBJ2-1
TGTGCCAGCAGCGTATGGGACAGGGGGCTGAATGAGCAGTTCTTC
CASSVWDRGLNEQFF
>TRBD1|TRBV2|.|TRBJ2-7
TGTGCCAGCACCCAGGGGGAGCGCGAGCAGTACTTC
CASTQGEREQYF
>TRBD2|TRBV19|.|TRBJ2-5
TGTGCCAGTAGTATTATGCCTAGCGGAGAGACCCAGTACTTC
CASSIMPSGETQYF
>.|TRBV6-5|.|TRBJ2-2
TGTGCCAGCAGTTACTCGAACGGGGAGCTGTTTTTT
CASSYSNGELFF
>.|TRBV5-1|.|TRBJ1-4
TGCGCCAGCAGCTTGGGTTCCGAGACGGCCTTGGAAAAACTGTTTTTT
CASSLGSETALEKLFF
>.|TRBV7-9|.|TRBJ2-2
TGTGCCAGCAGCCTGGACGGGGAGCTGTTTTTT
CASSLDGELFF
>.|TRBV6-5|.|TRBJ1-2
TGTGCCAGCAGTTACTCGCGCGGGGGTGCATTGGGCTACACCTTC
CASSYSRGGALGYTF
>.|TRBV9|.|TRBJ1-4
TGTGCCAGCAGCGTTGGGGGAGGGATGGGTGAAAAACTGTTTTTT
CASSVGGGMGEKLFF
>.|TRBV7-9|.|TRBJ2-7
TGTGCCAGCAGCCCCAGGGAAGGCCCCTACGAGCAGTACTTC
CASSPREGPYEQYF
>.|TRBV5-4|.|TRBJ2-2
TGTGCCAGCAGCTACTTCGGGGGCGGCGTCACCGGGGAGCTGTTTTTT
CASSYFGGGVTGELFF
>.|TRBV4-1|.|TRBJ2-7
TGCGCCAGCAGCCAAGACGGCCGAGAGCCCTACGAGCAGTACTTC
CASSQDGREPYEQYF
>.|TRBV9|.|TRBJ1-2
TGTGCCAGCAGTCCGGACCAGGCGGGTCAATCTTATGGCTACACCTTC
CASSPDQAGQSYGYTF
>.|TRBV4-1|once|TRBJ2-7
TGCGCCAGCAGCCAAGGATCATGGGGTGCTACCTACGAGCAGTACTTC
CASSQGSWGATYEQYF
>.|TRBV5-6|.|TRBJ2-7
TGTGCCAGCAGTCCCGCGGCAGGCCCTTTGGACGAGCAGTACTTC
CASSPAAGPLDEQYF
>.|TRBV4-1|.|TRBJ2-5
TGCGCCAGCAGCCGATTACCGGGGAATCAAGAGACCCAGTACTTC
CASSRLPGNQETQYF